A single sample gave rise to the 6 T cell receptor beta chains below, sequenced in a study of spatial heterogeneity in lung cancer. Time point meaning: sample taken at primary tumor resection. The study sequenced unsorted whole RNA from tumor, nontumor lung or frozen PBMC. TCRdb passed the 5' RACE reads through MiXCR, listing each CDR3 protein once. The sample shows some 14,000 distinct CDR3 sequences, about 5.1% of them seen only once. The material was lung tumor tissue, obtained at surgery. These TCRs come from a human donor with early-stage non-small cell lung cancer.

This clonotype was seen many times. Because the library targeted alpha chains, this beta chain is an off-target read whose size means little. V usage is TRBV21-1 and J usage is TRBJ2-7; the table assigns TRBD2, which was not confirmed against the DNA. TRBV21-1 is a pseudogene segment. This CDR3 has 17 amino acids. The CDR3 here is CASSISIIAGVGYEQYV. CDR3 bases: TGTGCCAGCAGCATTTCAATTATAGCGGGAGTAGGTTACGAGCAGTACGTC.

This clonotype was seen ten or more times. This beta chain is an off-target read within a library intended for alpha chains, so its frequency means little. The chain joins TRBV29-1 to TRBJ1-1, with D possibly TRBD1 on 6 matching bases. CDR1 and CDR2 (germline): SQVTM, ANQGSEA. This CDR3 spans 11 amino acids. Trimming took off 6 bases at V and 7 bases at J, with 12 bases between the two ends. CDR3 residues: CSVDDRFEAFF. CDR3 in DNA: TGCAGCGTCGACGACAGGTTTGAAGCTTTCTTT.

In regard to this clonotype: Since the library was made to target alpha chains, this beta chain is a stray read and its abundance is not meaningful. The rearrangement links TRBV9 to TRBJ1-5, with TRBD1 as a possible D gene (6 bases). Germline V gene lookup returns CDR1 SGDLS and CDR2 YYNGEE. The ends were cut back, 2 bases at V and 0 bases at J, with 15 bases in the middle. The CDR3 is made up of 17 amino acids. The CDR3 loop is CASSVGAGLNSNQPQHF. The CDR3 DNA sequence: TGTGCCAGCAGCGTGGGGGCTGGGCTTAATAGCAATCAGCCCCAGCATTTT. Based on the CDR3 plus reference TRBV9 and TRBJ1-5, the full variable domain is DSGVTQTPKHLITATGQRVTLRCSPRSGDLSVYWYQQSLDQGLQFLIQYYNGEERAKGNILERFSAQQFPDLHSELNLSSLELGDSALYFCASSVGAGLNSNQPQHFGDGTRLSIL.

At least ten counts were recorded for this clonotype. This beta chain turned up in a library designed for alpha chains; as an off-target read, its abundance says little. In DNA form, the CDR3 reads TGTGCTAGTGGTTTGGTACCAGGGAACGAGCAGTTCTTC. Translation: CASGLVPGNEQFF. The V call is TRBV12-5, the J call TRBJ2-1, with D possibly TRBD1 on 5 matching bases. V lost 0 bases to trimming and J lost 10 bases, with 10 bases between them. The germline gives CDR1 LGHNT, CDR2 FRNRAP. CDR3 size: 13 residues.

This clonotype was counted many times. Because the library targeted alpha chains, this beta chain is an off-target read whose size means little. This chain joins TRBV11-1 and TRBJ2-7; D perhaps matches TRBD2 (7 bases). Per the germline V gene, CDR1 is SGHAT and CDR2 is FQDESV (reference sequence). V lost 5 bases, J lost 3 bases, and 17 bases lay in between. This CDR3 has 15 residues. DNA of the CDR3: TGTGCCAGCAGCGGAAGCGGGGACAATCTCTACGAGCAGTACTTC. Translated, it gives CASSGSGDNLYEQYF.

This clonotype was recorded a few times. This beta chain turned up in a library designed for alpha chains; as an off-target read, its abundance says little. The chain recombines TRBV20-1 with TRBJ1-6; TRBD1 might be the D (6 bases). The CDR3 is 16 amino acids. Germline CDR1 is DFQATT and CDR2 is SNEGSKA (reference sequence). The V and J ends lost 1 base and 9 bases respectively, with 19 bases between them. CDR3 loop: CSARAPGQPFLSPLHF. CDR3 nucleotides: TGCAGTGCTAGAGCCCCCGGACAGCCTTTCCTTTCACCCCTCCACTTT.